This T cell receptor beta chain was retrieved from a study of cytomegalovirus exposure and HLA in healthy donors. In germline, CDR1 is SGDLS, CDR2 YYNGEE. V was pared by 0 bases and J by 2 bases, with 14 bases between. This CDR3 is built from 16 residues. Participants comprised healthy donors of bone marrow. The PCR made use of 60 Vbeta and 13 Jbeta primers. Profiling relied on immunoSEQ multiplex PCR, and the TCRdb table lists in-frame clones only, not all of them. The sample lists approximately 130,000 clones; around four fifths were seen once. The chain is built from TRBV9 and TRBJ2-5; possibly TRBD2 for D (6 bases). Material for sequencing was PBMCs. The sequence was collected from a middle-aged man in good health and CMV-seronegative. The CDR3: CASSVGVSSGQETQYF. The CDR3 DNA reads TGTGCCAGCAGCGTAGGGGTGAGTAGCGGACAAGAGACCCAGTACTTC.